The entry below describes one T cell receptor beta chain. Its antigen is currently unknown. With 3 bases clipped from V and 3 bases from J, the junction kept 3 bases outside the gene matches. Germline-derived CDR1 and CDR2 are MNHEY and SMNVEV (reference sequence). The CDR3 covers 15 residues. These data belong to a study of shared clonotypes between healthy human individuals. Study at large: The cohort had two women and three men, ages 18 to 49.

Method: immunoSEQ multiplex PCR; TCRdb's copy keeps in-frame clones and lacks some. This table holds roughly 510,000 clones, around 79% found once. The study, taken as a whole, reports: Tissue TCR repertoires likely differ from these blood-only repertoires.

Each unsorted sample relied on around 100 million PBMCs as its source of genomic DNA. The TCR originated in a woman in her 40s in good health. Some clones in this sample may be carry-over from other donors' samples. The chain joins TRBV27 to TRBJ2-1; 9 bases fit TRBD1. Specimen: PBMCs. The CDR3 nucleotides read TGTGCCAGCAGTTTTAGGACAGGGGTCTACAATGAGCAGTTCTTC. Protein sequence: CASSFRTGVYNEQFF.